The 27 T cell receptor beta chains below were found in one sample sequenced in a study of blood T cell repertoires in COVID-19. Here immunoSEQ multiplex PCR was the method, and the copy in TCRdb shows in-frame clones only, minus some. The sample lists about 400,000 clones; 88% were seen once. Sample: PBMCs or T cells enriched from blood (not recorded which). The receptors originated from a woman in her forties with acute COVID-19.

The chain carries TRBV7-9 and TRBJ1-6; D not resolved. The CDR3 sequence is 16 residues long. With 2 bases removed from V and 0 bases from J, the gap between germline ends came to 8 bases. The germline gives CDR1 SEHNR, CDR2 FQNEAQ (reference sequence). This chain's CDR3 is CASSLLGSSYNSPLHF. Here the CDR3 DNA reads TGTGCCAGCAGCTTATTGGGCAGCTCCTATAATTCACCCCTCCACTTT. Complete variable domain (other parts from reference TRBV7-9 and TRBJ1-6): DTGVSQNPRHKITKRGQNVTFRCDPISEHNRLYWYRQTLGQGPEFLTYFQNEAQLEKSRLLSDRFSAERPKGSFSTLEIQRTEQGDSAMYLCASSLLGSSYNSPLHFGNGTRLTVT.

The DNA for the CDR3 is TGTGCCAGCTCACTTCACGCGGGGGGCACAGATACGCAGTATTTT. Protein product: CASSLHAGGTDTQYF. The chain couples TRBV18 to TRBJ2-3; 7 nucleotides align to TRBD2. V lost 4 bases, J lost 1 base, and 5 bases stayed unmatched. This CDR3 comprises 15 residues. Germline V gene data show CDR1 as KGHSH and CDR2 as LQKENI.

This clone was seen a single time. The chain employs TRBV3-1 (or the pseudogene TRBV3-2) and TRBJ2-7, with a weak D call TRBD2 (5 bases). Germline CDR1 reads LGHDT; CDR2 reads YNNKEL (reference sequence). The CDR3 has 12 residues. Trimming left V 0 bases short and J 7 bases short, with 7 bases between. The CDR3 is CASSQDWREQYF. CDR3 bases: TGTGCCAGCAGCCAAGATTGGAGGGAGCAGTACTTC.

This rearrangement joins TRBV7-9 to TRBJ2-7, with D perhaps TRBD1 (5 bases). With 5 bases removed from V and 5 bases from J, the gap between germline ends came to 13 bases. There are 13 residues in the CDR3. CDR1 and CDR2 from the germline V gene are SEHNR and FQNEAQ (reference sequence). This CDR3 is CASSPQGVHEQYF. As DNA, the CDR3 is TGTGCCAGCAGCCCCCAGGGTGTCCACGAGCAGTACTTC.

V is TRBV30 and J is TRBJ1-3; no definite D call. CDR1 is GTSNPN and CDR2 is SVGIG in the germline V gene (reference sequence). V dropped 5 bases and J dropped 3 bases, with 11 bases sitting between them. The CDR3 contains 13 residues. The CDR3 sequence is CAWSEGVGNTIYF. The CDR3 DNA sequence: TGTGCCTGGTCGGAGGGTGTTGGAAACACCATATATTTT.

The chain employs TRBV25-1 and TRBJ1-2; D remains ambiguous. CDR3 size: 15 residues. CDR1 and CDR2 (germline): MGHDK, SYGVNS. V was pared by 3 bases and J by 5 bases, with 16 bases between. The CDR3: CASSEAGQDWYGYTF. The CDR3 nucleotides are TGTGCCAGCAGTGAGGCTGGGCAGGATTGGTATGGCTACACCTTC.

This chain connects TRBV5-4 to TRBJ2-3; 10 bases are shared with TRBD2. CDR3 length equals 14 residues. Germline trimming cut 4 bases from V and 6 bases from J; bases unmatched to any gene: 5. Per the germline V gene, CDR1 is SGHNT and CDR2 is YYREEE (reference sequence). The DNA of the CDR3 is TGTGCCAGCAGCCTGACTAGCGGGTCTGATACGCAGTATTTT. Encoded protein: CASSLTSGSDTQYF. Full variable domain (missing parts from reference TRBV5-4 and TRBJ2-3): ETGVTQSPTHLIKTRGQQVTLRCSSQSGHNTVSWYQQALGQGPQFIFQYYREEENGRGNFPPRFSGLQFPNYSSELNVNALELDDSALYLCASSLTSGSDTQYFGPGTRLTVL.

This clone was detected a few times. This chain connects TRBV7-2 to TRBJ1-5, with a tentative D call TRBD1 (6 bases). The CDR3 runs 16 residues. V lost 0 bases and J 2 bases, leaving 11 bases between the germline ends. CDR1 SGHTA and CDR2 FQGNSA come from the germline V gene. CDR3: CASSLALSGGNQPQHF. Written as DNA, the CDR3 is TGTGCCAGCAGCTTAGCGCTATCAGGGGGCAATCAGCCCCAGCATTTT.

The chain couples TRBV29-1 to TRBJ2-5; no clear D gene. The CDR3 length is 13 residues. Germline values: CDR1 SQVTM, CDR2 ANQGSEA. Trimming removed 1 base from V and 5 bases from J, with 11 bases in between. Written as DNA, the CDR3 is TGCAGCGTTGAAGGTCGAGCGTTCGAGACCCAGTACTTC. Its translation is CSVEGRAFETQYF.

V is TRBV20-1 and J is TRBJ1-1; D perhaps matches TRBD1 (6 bases). The CDR3 is made up of 14 amino acids. CDR1 DFQATT and CDR2 SNEGSKA come from the germline V gene (reference sequence). V lost 3 bases and J 5 bases, leaving 16 bases between the germline ends. The DNA for the CDR3 is TGCAGTGCTAGTTTACAGGGAGTAGGAACTGAAGCTTTCTTT. Residues: CSASLQGVGTEAFF.

The rearrangement links TRBV5-1 to TRBJ1-2; TRBD1 is a possible D gene (5 bases). This CDR3 comprises 11 residues. V gave up 3 bases and J gave up 8 bases, with 8 bases separating them. Per the germline V gene, CDR1 is SGHRS and CDR2 is YFSETQ. CDR3 sequence (DNA): TGCGCCAGCAGCTCGGGACTGGGCTACACCTTC. This translates into CASSSGLGYTF.

This rearrangement joins TRBV4-1 to TRBJ2-1, with 7 bases lining up with TRBD2. Germline V gives CDR1 MGHRA, CDR2 YSYEKL. The J segment lost 8 bases and the V segment lost 5 bases, leaving 12 bases of the junction unmatched. The CDR3 is 15 residues long. Here the CDR3 reads CASSEGDYMGDEQFF. Here the CDR3 DNA reads TGCGCCAGCAGCGAAGGGGACTACATGGGGGATGAGCAGTTCTTC.

V is TRBV6-1 and J is TRBJ2-7; D not certain. Germline assignment: CDR1 MNHNS and CDR2 SASEGT. V lost 0 bases and J 6 bases, leaving 12 bases between the germline ends. This CDR3 is 14 amino acids long. This CDR3 reads CASSEASMAREQYF. In DNA form, the CDR3 reads TGTGCCAGCAGTGAAGCTTCCATGGCCCGCGAGCAGTACTTC.

The chain joins TRBV30 to TRBJ1-4, with D possibly TRBD1 on 6 matching bases. The CDR3 contains 14 residues. Trimming left V 1 base short and J 5 bases short, with 11 bases between. Germline CDR1 GTSNPN, CDR2 SVGIG (reference sequence). In DNA form, the CDR3 reads TGTGCCTGGAGTGAAGGGGGTTCCAATGAAAAACTGTTTTTT. This translates into CAWSEGGSNEKLFF.

The rearrangement links TRBV5-6 to TRBJ1-2; perhaps TRBD1 as D (5 bases). Germline CDR1 is SGHDT and CDR2 is YYEEEE. The CDR3 extends over 16 amino acids. With 0 bases removed from V and 1 base from J, the gap between germline ends came to 13 bases. The CDR3 loop reads CASSLDMTESNYGYTF. Written as DNA, the CDR3 is TGTGCCAGCAGCTTGGATATGACAGAAAGTAACTATGGCTACACCTTC.

This rearrangement joins TRBV9 to TRBJ2-7; 9 nucleotides match TRBD2. Germline loops: CDR1 SGDLS, CDR2 YYNGEE. This CDR3 region has 15 residues. V gave up 2 bases and J gave up 1 base; unmatched junction bases: 4. In DNA, the CDR3 is TGTGCCAGCAGCGTTAGCGGGGGTACTTCCTACGAGCAGTACTTC. Protein sequence: CASSVSGGTSYEQYF.

The chain carries TRBV19 and TRBJ2-4, with 7 bases matching TRBD1. Germline assignment: CDR1 LNHDA and CDR2 SQIVND (reference sequence). CDR3 length: 15 amino acids. The junction had 6 bases not matched to a gene; V was cut back by 5 bases and J by 2 bases. The CDR3 DNA reads TGTGCCAGTAGTTCGACAGGGTTGACCAAAAACATTCAGTACTTC. Protein sequence: CASSSTGLTKNIQYF.

The chain links TRBV5-4 to TRBJ2-5, with TRBD1 as a possible D gene (5 bases). V gave up 7 bases and J gave up 2 bases, with 15 bases separating them. In germline, CDR1 is SGHNT, CDR2 YYREEE (reference sequence). The CDR3 length is 14 residues. DNA for the CDR3: TGTGCCAGCCAGCTTGGGGCCGGGCAAGAGACCCAGTACTTC. Translated: CASQLGAGQETQYF. The full variable domain, completed using reference TRBV5-4 and TRBJ2-5, is ETGVTQSPTHLIKTRGQQVTLRCSSQSGHNTVSWYQQALGQGPQFIFQYYREEENGRGNFPPRFSGLQFPNYSSELNVNALELDDSALYLCASQLGAGQETQYFGPGTRLLVL.

This clone has a single count. An end of the junction does not agree with germline; a read error may underlie this. This chain joins TRBV6-5 and TRBJ1-2, with 7 bases identical to TRBD1. This CDR3 comprises 14 residues. Germline V gene data show CDR1 as MNHEY and CDR2 as SVGAGI. CDR3 sequence: CASRYSQGFYGYTF. In nucleotides, the CDR3 is TGTGCCAGCAGGTACTCACAGGGGTTCTATGGCTACACCTTC.

On this clone itself: The sample carries other DNA sequences with the same CDR3. V and J are TRBV9 and TRBJ2-5; 11 bases line up with TRBD1. The V gene end was trimmed by 0 bases and the J gene end by 5 bases; junction bases not matched to a gene: 3. Germline values: CDR1 SGDLS, CDR2 YYNGEE. The CDR3 runs to 15 residues. The CDR3, as DNA: TGTGCCAGCAGCGTAGCAGGGACAGGGGGTGAGACCCAGTACTTC. Protein product: CASSVAGTGGETQYF.

This sequence joins TRBV3-1 (or the pseudogene TRBV3-2) and TRBJ2-5; TRBD1 is a possible D gene (6 bases). CDR1 is LGHDT, CDR2 YNNKEL, per germline (reference sequence). Trimming took off 3 bases at V and 6 bases at J, with 17 bases between the two ends. This CDR3 comprises 15 residues. The CDR3 region has the DNA TGTGCCAGCAGCCAGGGCAGGGGAAATGGGCAGACCCAGTACTTC. Translating gives CASSQGRGNGQTQYF.

Points on this clone: At one end the junction does not follow the germline gene, possibly because of a read error. The V gene is TRBV5-6, the J gene TRBJ2-5; tentatively, D is TRBD2 (5 bases). This CDR3 has 14 amino acids. Germline CDR1 is SGHDT and CDR2 is YYEEEE. The CDR3 bases are TGTGCCAGTAGCTCCGGGGATTCGGGAAAGACCCAGTACTTC. It codes for CASSSGDSGKTQYF.

The V call is TRBV11-2, the J call TRBJ2-7; D remains unclear. This CDR3 contains 14 residues. Germline CDR1 SGHAT, CDR2 FQNNGV. Trimming shortened V by 1 base and J by 3 bases, and 10 bases separated the two germline ends. CDR3 sequence (DNA): TGTGCCAGCAGCTTAGGAAGTGGCAACTACGAGCAGTACTTC. Its translation is CASSLGSGNYEQYF.

The genes are TRBV9 and TRBJ2-5; TRBD2 matches 9 bases. The germline gives CDR1 SGDLS, CDR2 YYNGEE. The CDR3 contains 16 residues. Trimming removed 0 bases from V and 2 bases from J; junction bases left unmatched: 5. The CDR3 here is CASSVGVAGVQETQYF. The DNA for the CDR3 is TGTGCCAGCAGCGTAGGTGTAGCGGGGGTACAAGAGACCCAGTACTTC.

In DNA form, the CDR3 reads TGTGCCAGCAGCGGGGGACAGGCGCTCTCTGGAAACACCATATATTTT. This sequence encodes CASSGGQALSGNTIYF. The J gene is TRBJ1-3, the V gene TRBV7-8; 8 positions agree with TRBD1. V lost 5 bases and J lost 0; bases outside the gene matches: 6. This CDR3 has 16 amino acids. CDR1 and CDR2 (germline): SGHVS, FQNEAQ. The whole variable domain, filled in from reference TRBV7-8 and TRBJ1-3, reads GAGVSQSPRYKVAKRGQDVALRCDPISGHVSLFWYQQALGQGPEFLTYFQNEAQLDKSGLPSDRFFAERPEGSVSTLKIQRTQQEDSAVYLCASSGGQALSGNTIYFGEGSWLTVV.

The chain couples TRBV5-4 to TRBJ2-5, with 7 bases matching TRBD1. This CDR3 contains 16 residues. CDR1 is SGHNT and CDR2 is YYREEE in the germline V gene (reference sequence). V lost 1 base and J lost 5; bases outside the gene matches: 11. The CDR3 DNA reads as TGTGCCAGCAGCTTGCGGTCAGGGGGTTTCAGGGAGACCCAGTACTTC. Translation: CASSLRSGGFRETQYF.

The CDR3 nucleotides read TGTGCCAGCAGCCTCGGGACAGGACAAACCGGGGAGCTGTTTTTT. Encoded protein: CASSLGTGQTGELFF. J is TRBJ2-2 and V is TRBV7-9, with 8 bases that match TRBD1. The germline gives CDR1 SEHNR, CDR2 FQNEAQ (reference sequence). V lost 5 bases and J lost 5; bases outside the gene matches: 7. The CDR3 extends over 15 amino acids.